This TCR beta chain was obtained from a study of T cells in Graves' hyperthyroidism and ophthalmopathy. Overall study results and limits: Model-based prediction identified ophthalmopathy a median about 6.8 months prior to its onset.

Patients aged 18 to 65 had newly diagnosed hyperthyroidism that had lasted under 2 months. Patients showing uncontrolled infection, other autoimmune disease, pregnancy or lactation were ineligible. The study based diagnoses on clinical symptoms, serum thyroxine and TRAb, thyroid ultrasound and orbital computed tomography. This clonotype was counted a single time. Its antigen is not identified. This CDR3 contains 14 residues. Trimming left V 4 bases short and J 7 bases short, with 16 bases between. CDR1 is DFQATT and CDR2 is SNEGSKA in the germline V gene (reference sequence). Template material for amplifying TCR beta CDR3 regions consisted of RNA transcripts. The HTBI primer set was used in a first-round RT-PCR of the TCR CDR3. TCRdb reprocessed the multiplex PCR reads with MiXCR, giving one entry per CDR3 protein. The table records roughly 93,000 distinct CDR3 sequences, around 52% of them present only once.

Sequencing input: blood. The chain is built from TRBV20-1 and TRBJ1-4; D gene ambiguous. This clonotype was sampled from a woman aged 35 to 49 with Graves' hyperthyroidism. The CDR3 is CSATGPWVTEKLFF. In nucleotides, the CDR3 is TGCAGTGCTACCGGCCCCTGGGTCACTGAAAAACTGTTTTTT.